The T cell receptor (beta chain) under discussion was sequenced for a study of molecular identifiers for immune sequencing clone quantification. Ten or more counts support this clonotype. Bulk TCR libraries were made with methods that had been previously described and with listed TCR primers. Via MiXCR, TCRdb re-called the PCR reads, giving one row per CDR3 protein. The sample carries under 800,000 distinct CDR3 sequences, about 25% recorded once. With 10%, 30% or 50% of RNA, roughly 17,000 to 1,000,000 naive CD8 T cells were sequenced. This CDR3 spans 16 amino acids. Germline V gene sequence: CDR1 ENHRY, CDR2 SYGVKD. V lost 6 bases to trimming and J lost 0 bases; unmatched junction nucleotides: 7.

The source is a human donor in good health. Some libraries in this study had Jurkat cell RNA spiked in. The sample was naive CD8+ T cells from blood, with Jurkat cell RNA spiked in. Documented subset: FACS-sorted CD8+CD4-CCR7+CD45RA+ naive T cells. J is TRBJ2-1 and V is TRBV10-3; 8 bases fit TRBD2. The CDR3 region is CAIRASGTSSYNEQFF. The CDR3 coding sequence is TGTGCCATCAGGGCCTCCGGGACTAGCTCCTACAATGAGCAGTTCTTC.